The source of this TCR beta chain is a study of vaccination and CD4 T cells after COVID-19. Cultured CD4+ T cell DNA was sequenced using the Oncomine TCR Beta short-read assay. MiXCR, applied by TCRdb to the PCR reads, yields one record per CDR3 protein. Of roughly 12,000 distinct CDR3 sequences in the sample, approximately 58% were seen once. This CDR3 region has 17 residues. CDR1 MGHRA and CDR2 YSYEKL come from the germline V gene. The ends lost 2 bases at V and 4 bases at J; junction bases unmatched: 10. Noted treatment: approximately nine-day PBMC culture with coronavirus spike peptide pools or control peptides (ViraFEST assay). Regarding this clonotype: Its cognate antigen is unknown.

This clonotype was sampled from a human donor who had recovered from COVID-19. J is TRBJ2-3 and V is TRBV4-1; 9 bases are shared with TRBD1. The source material was CD4+ T cells from blood, cultured in vitro, sampled before SARS-CoV-2 vaccination. The DNA of the CDR3 is TGCGCCAGCAGCCAACCGGGACAGGGTCGTGACTCAGATACGCAGTATTTT. This gives the protein CASSQPGQGRDSDTQYF.